This T cell receptor (beta chain) derives from a study of T-cell reconstitution after alpha-beta-depleted transplantation in children. General study points: Newly produced T cells mostly provided counts and TCRbeta diversity after one year, as hyperexpanded clones declined. Two months or so post-transplant, alpha-beta T cells reportedly derived from several hundred expanded graft clones. After transplant, high TCRbeta diversity at day 60 in some patients arose from surviving recipient T cells and thymic progenitors.

Many counts were recorded for this clonotype. The antigen remains unidentified. The TCRbeta library incorporated unique molecular identifiers. Each CDR3 protein gets one entry after TCRdb re-called the PCR reads with MiXCR. The sample has roughly 420,000 distinct CDR3 sequences, about 17% seen once; the top ten hold approximately 28%. CDR1 and CDR2 from the germline V gene are LGHNA and YSLEER. With V trimmed by 4 bases and J by 0 bases, 6 bases remained unmatched. The length of the CDR3 is 16 residues. Sequences were derived from PBMCs, mostly from graft donor cells, sampled 360 days after TCRalphabeta/CD19-depleted stem cell transplant. This clonotype originated in a boy under two years old who had a stem cell transplant for Wiskott-Aldrich syndrome, so the T cells may come from the graft donor. This sequence joins TRBV4-3 and TRBJ2-1; 7 bases fit TRBD2. The CDR3 region has the DNA TGCGCCAGCAGCCGTAGCGGGTCAAGCTCCTACAATGAGCAGTTCTTC. Translation gives CASSRSGSSSYNEQFF.